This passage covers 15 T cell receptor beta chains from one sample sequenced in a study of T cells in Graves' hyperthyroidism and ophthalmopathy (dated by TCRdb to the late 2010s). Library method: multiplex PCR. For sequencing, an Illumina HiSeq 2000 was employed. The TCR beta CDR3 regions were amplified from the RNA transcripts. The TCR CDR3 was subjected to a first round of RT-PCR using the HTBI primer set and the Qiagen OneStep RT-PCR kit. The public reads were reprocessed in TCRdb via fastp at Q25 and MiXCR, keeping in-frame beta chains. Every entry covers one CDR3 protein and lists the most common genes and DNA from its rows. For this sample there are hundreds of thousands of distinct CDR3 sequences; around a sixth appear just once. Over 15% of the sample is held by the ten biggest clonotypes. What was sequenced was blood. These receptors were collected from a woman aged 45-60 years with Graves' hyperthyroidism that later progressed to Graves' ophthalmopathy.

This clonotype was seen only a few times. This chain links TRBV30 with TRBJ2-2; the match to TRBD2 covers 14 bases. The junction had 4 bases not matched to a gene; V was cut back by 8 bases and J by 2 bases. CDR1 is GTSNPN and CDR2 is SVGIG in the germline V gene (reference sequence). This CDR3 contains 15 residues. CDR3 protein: CAGGLAGVNTGELFF. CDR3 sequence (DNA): TGTGCCGGGGGACTAGCGGGGGTCAACACCGGGGAGCTGTTTTTT. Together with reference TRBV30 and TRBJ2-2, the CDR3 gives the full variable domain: SQTIHQWPATLVQPVGSPLSLECTVEGTSNPNLYWYRQAAGRGLQLLFYSVGIGQISSEVPQNLSASRPQDRQFILSSKKLLLSDSGFYLCAGGLAGVNTGELFFGEGSRLTVL.

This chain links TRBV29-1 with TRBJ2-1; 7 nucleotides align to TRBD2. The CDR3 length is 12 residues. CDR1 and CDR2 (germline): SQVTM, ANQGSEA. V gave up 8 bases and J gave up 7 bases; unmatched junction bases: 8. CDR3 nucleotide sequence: TGCAGCATGGGGGGGAGTGGTAATGAGCAGTTCTTC. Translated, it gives CSMGGSGNEQFF.

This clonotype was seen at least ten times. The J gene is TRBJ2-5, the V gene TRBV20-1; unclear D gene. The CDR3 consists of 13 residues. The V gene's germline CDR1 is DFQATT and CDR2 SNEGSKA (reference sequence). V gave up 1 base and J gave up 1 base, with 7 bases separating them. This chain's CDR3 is CSARAGFQETQYF. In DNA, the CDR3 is TGCAGTGCTAGAGCCGGGTTCCAAGAGACCCAGTACTTC.

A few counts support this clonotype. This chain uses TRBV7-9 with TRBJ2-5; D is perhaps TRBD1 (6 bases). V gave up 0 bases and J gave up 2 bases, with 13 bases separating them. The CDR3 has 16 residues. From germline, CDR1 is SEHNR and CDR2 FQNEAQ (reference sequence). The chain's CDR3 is CASSLAGVDRQETQYF. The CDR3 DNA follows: TGTGCCAGCAGCTTAGCGGGGGTGGACAGACAAGAGACCCAGTACTTC.

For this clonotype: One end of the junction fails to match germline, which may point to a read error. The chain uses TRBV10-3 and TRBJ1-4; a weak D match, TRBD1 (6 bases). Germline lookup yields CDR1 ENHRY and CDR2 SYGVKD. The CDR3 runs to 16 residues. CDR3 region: CASSDPPTGMEEKLFF. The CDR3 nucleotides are TGTGCCAGCAGTGACCCACCTACAGGGATGGAGGAAAAACTGTTTTTT.

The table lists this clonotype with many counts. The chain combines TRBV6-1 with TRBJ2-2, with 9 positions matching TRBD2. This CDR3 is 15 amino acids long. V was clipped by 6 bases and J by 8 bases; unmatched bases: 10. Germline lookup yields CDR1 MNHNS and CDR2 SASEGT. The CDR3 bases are TGTGCCAGCAGGGTAGCGGGGGTTACCGGAGGGGAGCTGTTTTTT. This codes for CASRVAGVTGGELFF.

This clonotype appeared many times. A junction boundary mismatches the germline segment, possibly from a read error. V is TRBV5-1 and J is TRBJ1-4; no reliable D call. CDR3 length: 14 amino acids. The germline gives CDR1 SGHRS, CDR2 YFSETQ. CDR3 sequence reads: CASSLEATNEKLFF. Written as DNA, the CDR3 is TGTGCCAGCAGCTTGGAGGCAACTAATGAAAAACTGTTTTTT.

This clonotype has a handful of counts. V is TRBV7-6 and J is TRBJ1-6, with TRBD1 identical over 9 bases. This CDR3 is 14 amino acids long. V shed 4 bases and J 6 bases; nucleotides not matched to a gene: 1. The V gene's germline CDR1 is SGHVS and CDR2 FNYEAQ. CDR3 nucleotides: TGTGCCAGCAGCTGGGACAGGGTTAATTCACCCCTCCACTTT. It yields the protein CASSWDRVNSPLHF.

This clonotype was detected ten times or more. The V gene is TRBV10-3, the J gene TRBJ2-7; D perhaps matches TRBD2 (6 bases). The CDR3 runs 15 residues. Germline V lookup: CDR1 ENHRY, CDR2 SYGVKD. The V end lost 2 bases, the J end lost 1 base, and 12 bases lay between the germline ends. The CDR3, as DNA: TGTGCCATCAGTGAGGGACTATCCAGATCCTACGAGCAGTACTTC. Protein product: CAISEGLSRSYEQYF.

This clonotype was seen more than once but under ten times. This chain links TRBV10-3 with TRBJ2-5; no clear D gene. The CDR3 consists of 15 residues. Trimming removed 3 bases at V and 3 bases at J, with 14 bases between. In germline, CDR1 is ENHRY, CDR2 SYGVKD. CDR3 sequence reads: CAISDRALGEETQYF. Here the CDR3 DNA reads TGTGCCATCAGTGATCGGGCCCTTGGTGAAGAGACCCAGTACTTC.

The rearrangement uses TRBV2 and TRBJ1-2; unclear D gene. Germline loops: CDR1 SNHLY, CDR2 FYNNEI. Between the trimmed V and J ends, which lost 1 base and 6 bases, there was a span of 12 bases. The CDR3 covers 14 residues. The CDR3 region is CASSEEWGEDGYTF. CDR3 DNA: TGTGCCAGCAGTGAAGAGTGGGGAGAGGATGGCTACACCTTC.

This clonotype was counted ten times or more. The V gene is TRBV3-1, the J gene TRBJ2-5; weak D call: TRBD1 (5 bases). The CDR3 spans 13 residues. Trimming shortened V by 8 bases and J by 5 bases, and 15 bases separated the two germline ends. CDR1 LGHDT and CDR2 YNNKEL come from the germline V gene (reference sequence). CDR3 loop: CASRQNSFETQYF. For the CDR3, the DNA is TGTGCCAGCCGACAGAACTCCTTCGAGACCCAGTACTTC.

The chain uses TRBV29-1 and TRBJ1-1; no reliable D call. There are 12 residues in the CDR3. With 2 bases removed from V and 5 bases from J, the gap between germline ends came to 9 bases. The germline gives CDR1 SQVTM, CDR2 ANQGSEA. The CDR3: CSVERVRTEAFF. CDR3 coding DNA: TGCAGCGTTGAACGAGTAAGGACTGAAGCTTTCTTT. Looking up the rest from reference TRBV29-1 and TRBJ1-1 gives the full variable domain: SAVISQKPSRDICQRGTSLTIQCQVDSQVTMMFWYRQQPGQSLTLIATANQGSEATYESGFVIDKFPISRPNLTFSTLTVSNMSPEDSSIYLCSVERVRTEAFFGQGTRLTVV.

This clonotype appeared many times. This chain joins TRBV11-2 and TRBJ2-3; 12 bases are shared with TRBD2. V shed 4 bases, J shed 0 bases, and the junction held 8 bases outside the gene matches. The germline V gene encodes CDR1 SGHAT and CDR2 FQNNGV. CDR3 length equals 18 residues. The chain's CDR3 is CASSSTSGGILSTDTQYF. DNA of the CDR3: TGTGCCAGCAGCTCGACTAGCGGGGGTATACTAAGCACAGATACGCAGTATTTT.

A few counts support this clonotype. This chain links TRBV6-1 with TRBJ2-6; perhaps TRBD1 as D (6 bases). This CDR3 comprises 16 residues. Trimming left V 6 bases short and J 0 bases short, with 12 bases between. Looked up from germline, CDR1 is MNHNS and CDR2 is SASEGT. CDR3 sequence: CASRLTGPSGANVLTF. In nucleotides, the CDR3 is TGTGCCAGCAGATTGACAGGACCCTCTGGGGCCAACGTCCTGACTTTC.